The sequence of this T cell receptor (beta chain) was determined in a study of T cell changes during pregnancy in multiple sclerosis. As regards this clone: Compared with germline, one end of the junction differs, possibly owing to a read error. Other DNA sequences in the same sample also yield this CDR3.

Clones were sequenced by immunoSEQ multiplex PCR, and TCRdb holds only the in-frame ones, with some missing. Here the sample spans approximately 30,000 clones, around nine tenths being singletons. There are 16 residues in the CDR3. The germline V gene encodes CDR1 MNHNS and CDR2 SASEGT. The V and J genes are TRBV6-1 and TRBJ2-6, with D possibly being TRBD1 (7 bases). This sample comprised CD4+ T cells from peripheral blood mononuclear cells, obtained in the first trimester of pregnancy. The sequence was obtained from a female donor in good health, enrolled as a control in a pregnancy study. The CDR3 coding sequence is TGTGCCAGCAGTGAAATACAGGGGACTGGGGCCAACGTCTTGACTTTC. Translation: CASSEIQGTGANVLTF.